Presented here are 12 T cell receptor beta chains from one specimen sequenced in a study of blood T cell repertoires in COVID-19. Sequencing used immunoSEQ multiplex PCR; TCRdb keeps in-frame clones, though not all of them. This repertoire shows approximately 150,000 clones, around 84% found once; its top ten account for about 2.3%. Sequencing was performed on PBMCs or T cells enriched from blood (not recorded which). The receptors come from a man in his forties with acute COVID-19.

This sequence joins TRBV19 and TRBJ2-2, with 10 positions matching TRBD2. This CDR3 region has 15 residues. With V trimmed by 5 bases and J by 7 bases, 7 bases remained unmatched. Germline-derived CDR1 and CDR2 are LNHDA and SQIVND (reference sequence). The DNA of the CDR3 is TGTGCCAGTAGTGAAAGCGGGGGGGCCTACGGGGAGCTGTTTTTT. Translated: CASSESGGAYGELFF.

The DNA of the CDR3 is TGTGCCTGGCAAGGGGCTACAGATACGCAGTATTTT. Its protein product is CAWQGATDTQYF. The chain employs TRBV30 and TRBJ2-3; TRBD1 is a possible D gene (5 bases). The CDR3 consists of 12 residues. V was shortened by 5 bases and J by 3 bases, with 9 bases between the two germline ends. In germline, CDR1 is GTSNPN, CDR2 SVGIG (reference sequence).

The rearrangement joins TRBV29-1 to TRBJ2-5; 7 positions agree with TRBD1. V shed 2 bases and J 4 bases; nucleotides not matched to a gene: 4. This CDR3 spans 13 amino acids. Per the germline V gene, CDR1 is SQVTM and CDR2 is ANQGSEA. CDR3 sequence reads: CSVERGGGETQYF. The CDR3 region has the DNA TGCAGCGTTGAAAGAGGGGGCGGAGAGACCCAGTACTTC. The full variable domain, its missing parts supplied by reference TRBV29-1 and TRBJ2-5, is SAVISQKPSRDICQRGTSLTIQCQVDSQVTMMFWYRQQPGQSLTLIATANQGSEATYESGFVIDKFPISRPNLTFSTLTVSNMSPEDSSIYLCSVERGGGETQYFGPGTRLLVL.

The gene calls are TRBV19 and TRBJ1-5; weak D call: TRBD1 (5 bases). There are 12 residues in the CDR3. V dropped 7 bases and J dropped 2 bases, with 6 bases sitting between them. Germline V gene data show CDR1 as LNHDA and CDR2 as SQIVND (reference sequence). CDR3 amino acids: CASKQGNQPQHF. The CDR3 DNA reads TGTGCCAGTAAACAGGGCAATCAGCCCCAGCATTTT.

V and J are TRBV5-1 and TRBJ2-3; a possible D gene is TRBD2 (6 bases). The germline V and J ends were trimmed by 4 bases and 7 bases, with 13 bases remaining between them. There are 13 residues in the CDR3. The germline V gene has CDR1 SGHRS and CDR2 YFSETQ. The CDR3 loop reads CASSPVGGHTQYF. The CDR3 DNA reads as TGCGCCAGCAGCCCCGTGGGGGGACATACGCAGTATTTT.

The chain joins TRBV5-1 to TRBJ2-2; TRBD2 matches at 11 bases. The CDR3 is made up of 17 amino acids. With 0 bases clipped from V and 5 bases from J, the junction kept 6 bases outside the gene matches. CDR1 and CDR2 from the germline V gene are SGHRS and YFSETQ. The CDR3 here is CASSLAGLAGFTGELFF. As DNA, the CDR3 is TGCGCCAGCAGCTTGGCCGGACTAGCGGGTTTTACCGGGGAGCTGTTTTTT. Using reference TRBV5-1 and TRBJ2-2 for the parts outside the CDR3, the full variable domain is KAGVTQTPRYLIKTRGQQVTLSCSPISGHRSVSWYQQTPGQGLQFLFEYFSETQRNKGNFPGRFSGRQFSNSRSEMNVSTLELGDSALYLCASSLAGLAGFTGELFFGEGSRLTVL.

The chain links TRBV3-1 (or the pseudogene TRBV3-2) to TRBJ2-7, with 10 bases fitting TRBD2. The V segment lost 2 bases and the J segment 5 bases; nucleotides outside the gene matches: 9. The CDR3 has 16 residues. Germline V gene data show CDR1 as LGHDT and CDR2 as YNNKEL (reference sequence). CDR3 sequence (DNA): TGTGCCAGCAGCCAAAGGCCCCCTAGCGGGAGAAACGAGCAGTACTTC. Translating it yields CASSQRPPSGRNEQYF.

DNA of the CDR3: TGCGCCAGCAGCTTGGGAGGGTACACAGATACGCAGTATTTT. Translation: CASSLGGYTDTQYF. The chain employs TRBV5-1 and TRBJ2-3; D may be TRBD2 (5 bases). V was clipped by 0 bases and J by 2 bases, with 7 bases between them. The germline CDR1 and CDR2 sequences are SGHRS and YFSETQ. There are 14 residues in the CDR3.

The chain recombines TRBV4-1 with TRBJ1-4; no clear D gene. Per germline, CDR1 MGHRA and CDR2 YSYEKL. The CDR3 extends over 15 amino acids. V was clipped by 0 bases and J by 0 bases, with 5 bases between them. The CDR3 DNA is TGCGCCAGCAGCCAAGATCCTGCAACTAATGAAAAACTGTTTTTT. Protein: CASSQDPATNEKLFF.

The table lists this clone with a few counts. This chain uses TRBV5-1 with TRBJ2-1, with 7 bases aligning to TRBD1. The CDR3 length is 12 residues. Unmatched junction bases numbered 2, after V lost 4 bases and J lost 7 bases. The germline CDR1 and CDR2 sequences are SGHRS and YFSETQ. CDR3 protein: CASSPGGNEQFF. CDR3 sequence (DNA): TGCGCCAGCAGCCCAGGGGGTAATGAGCAGTTCTTC.

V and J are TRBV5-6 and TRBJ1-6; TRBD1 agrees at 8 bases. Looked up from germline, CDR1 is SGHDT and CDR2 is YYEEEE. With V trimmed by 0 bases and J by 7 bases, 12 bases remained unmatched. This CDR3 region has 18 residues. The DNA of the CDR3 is TGTGCCAGCAGCTTGGCGGGAGTCCTTTGGACAGGGAATTCACCCCTCCACTTT. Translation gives CASSLAGVLWTGNSPLHF.

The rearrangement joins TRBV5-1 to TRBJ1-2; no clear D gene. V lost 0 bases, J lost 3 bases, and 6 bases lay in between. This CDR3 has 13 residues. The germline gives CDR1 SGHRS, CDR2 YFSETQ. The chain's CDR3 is CASSLGQDYGYTF. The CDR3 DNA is TGCGCCAGCAGCTTGGGGCAGGACTATGGCTACACCTTC.